This T cell receptor beta chain was sequenced in a study of breast tumors, draining lymph nodes, adjacent tissues. Points on this clonotype: Its specificity is unknown.

Study-wide results and limits: The data were judged consistent with most tumor T cells coming from lymph node and expanding in tumor. Tumor repertoires ranked between lymph nodes and nontumor tissue in diversity, with V and J gene preferences. Data only fit, rather than demonstrated, lymph node origin of most tumor T cells.

The lymph nodes were axillary draining lymph nodes from breast cancer patients. From germline, CDR1 is SGHDT and CDR2 YYEEEE. The CDR3 runs to 15 residues. J gave up 5 bases and V 4 bases, and 7 bases lay outside the gene matches. Via MiXCR, TCRdb re-called the multiplex PCR reads, giving one row per CDR3 protein. The sample holds over 200,000 distinct CDR3 sequences, less than 40% seen once. This receptor was taken from a female donor with breast cancer. Some clones in this sample may be carry-over from other donors' samples. This rearrangement joins TRBV5-6 to TRBJ1-1; 11 bases line up with TRBD1. The sample comprised axillary lymph node tissue. CDR3 in amino acids: CASSHPGQGVTEAFF. CDR3 nucleotides: TGTGCCAGCAGCCATCCGGGACAGGGGGTAACTGAAGCTTTCTTT.